Each of the 9 T cell receptor beta chains below was sequenced from the same sample in a study of shared clonotypes between healthy human individuals. Using immunoSEQ multiplex PCR, the repertoire was profiled, and TCRdb retains in-frame clones only, with some absent. The sample yields about a million clones, roughly 70% seen once. Material for sequencing was memory CD4+ T cells sorted from blood. Subset of the sample: CD45RA-negative fraction. The receptors were sampled from a man between 18 and 29 years old in good health.

The sample holds a few counts of this clone. The chain carries TRBV19 and TRBJ1-5, with TRBD1 matching 8 bases. The CDR3 is 13 residues long. V dropped 9 bases and J dropped 5; count of bases not matched to a gene: 6. Germline lookup yields CDR1 LNHDA and CDR2 SQIVND (reference sequence). The CDR3 here is CASYDRGDQPQHF. In DNA, the CDR3 is TGTGCCAGCTATGACAGGGGCGATCAGCCCCAGCATTTT.

This clone has only one observation. The chain recombines TRBV7-9 with TRBJ2-3, with a possible D match to TRBD1 (5 bases). The CDR3 has 15 amino acids. V was shortened by 1 base and J by 6 bases, with 14 bases between the two germline ends. Germline V gene data show CDR1 as SEHNR and CDR2 as FQNEAQ (reference sequence). The CDR3 DNA follows: TGTGCCAGCAGCTTAGGGCAGGGTGGAAGGGATACGCAGTATTTT. It specifies CASSLGQGGRDTQYF.

The V and J genes are TRBV19 and TRBJ2-7; TRBD2 agrees at 7 bases. The CDR3 loop spans 14 amino acids. CDR1 and CDR2 from the germline V gene are LNHDA and SQIVND (reference sequence). Trimming cost V 5 bases and J 6 bases; bases outside gene matches: 10. The CDR3 spells CASSPTSAASEQYF. DNA for the CDR3: TGTGCCAGTAGTCCCACTAGCGCGGCGTCCGAGCAGTACTTC.

The chain joins TRBV2 to TRBJ1-6, with a tentative D call TRBD1 (6 bases). V dropped 6 bases and J dropped 5 bases, with 11 bases sitting between them. This CDR3 spans 14 amino acids. Germline V CDR1 and CDR2: SNHLY, FYNNEI. CDR3 sequence: CASRENRDNSPLHF. The DNA of the CDR3 is TGTGCCAGCAGGGAGAACAGGGATAATTCACCCCTCCACTTT.

The chain employs TRBV2 and TRBJ1-5, with 10 nucleotides matching TRBD1. Germline lookup yields CDR1 SNHLY and CDR2 FYNNEI. V lost 4 bases and J lost 2; bases outside the gene matches: 2. The CDR3 extends over 15 amino acids. The CDR3 is CASSGGTGGNQPQHF. CDR3 coding DNA: TGTGCCAGCAGTGGTGGGACAGGGGGCAATCAGCCCCAGCATTTT.

This clone showed up many times. V is TRBV10-3 and J is TRBJ1-2; the D gene is possibly TRBD1 (5 bases). The CDR3 loop spans 13 amino acids. The V end was cut by 6 bases, the J end by 4 bases, with 12 bases between. Per germline, CDR1 ENHRY and CDR2 SYGVKD. Here the CDR3 reads CAISDDSLYGYTF. The DNA for the CDR3 is TGTGCCATCAGCGATGACAGCCTCTATGGCTACACCTTC.

This clone was seen only a few times. This rearrangement joins TRBV5-1 to TRBJ1-3; no clear D gene. The CDR3 loop spans 15 amino acids. The V gene's germline CDR1 is SGHRS and CDR2 YFSETQ. V was clipped by 1 base and J by 3 bases, with 11 bases between them. CDR3 in DNA: TGCGCCAGCAGCTTGCGGACCGGCGATGGAAACACCATATATTTT. Translating gives CASSLRTGDGNTIYF.

This clone was recorded a few times. The gene calls are TRBV18 and TRBJ1-3; D is unresolved. With 6 bases removed from V and 0 bases from J, the gap between germline ends came to 15 bases. Germline CDR1 is KGHSH and CDR2 is LQKENI. The CDR3 has 16 amino acids. CDR3: CASSPLGSDSGNTIYF. In DNA form, the CDR3 reads TGTGCCAGCTCCCCGTTGGGTTCCGACTCTGGAAACACCATATATTTT.

The gene calls are TRBV6-6 and TRBJ1-3, with unresolved D. In germline, CDR1 is MNHNY, CDR2 SVGAGI (reference sequence). The CDR3 has 11 amino acids. V was shortened by 6 bases and J by 6 bases, with 6 bases between the two germline ends. The CDR3: CASSRKNTIYF. Here the CDR3 DNA reads TGTGCCAGCAGCCGAAAAAACACCATATATTTT.